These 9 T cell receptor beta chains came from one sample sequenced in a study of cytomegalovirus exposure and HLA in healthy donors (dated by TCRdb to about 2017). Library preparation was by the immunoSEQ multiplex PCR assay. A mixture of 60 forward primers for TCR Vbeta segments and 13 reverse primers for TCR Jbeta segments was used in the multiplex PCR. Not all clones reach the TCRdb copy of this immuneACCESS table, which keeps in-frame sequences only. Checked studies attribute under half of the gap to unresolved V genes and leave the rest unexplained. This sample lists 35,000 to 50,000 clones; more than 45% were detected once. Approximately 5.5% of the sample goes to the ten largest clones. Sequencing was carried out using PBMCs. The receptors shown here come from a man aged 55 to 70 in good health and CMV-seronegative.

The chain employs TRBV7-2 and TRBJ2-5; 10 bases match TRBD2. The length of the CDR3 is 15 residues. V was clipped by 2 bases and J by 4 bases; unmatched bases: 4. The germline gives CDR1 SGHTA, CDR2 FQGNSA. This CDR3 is CASSLLAGVAETQYF. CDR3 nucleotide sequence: TGTGCCAGCAGCTTACTAGCGGGAGTAGCAGAGACCCAGTACTTC.

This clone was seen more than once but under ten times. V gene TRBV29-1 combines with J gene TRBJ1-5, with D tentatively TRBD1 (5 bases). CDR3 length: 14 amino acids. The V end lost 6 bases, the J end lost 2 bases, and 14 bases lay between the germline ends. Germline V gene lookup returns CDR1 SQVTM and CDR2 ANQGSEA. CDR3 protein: CSVITGLGNQPQHF. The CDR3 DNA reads TGCAGCGTCATAACAGGCTTGGGCAATCAGCCCCAGCATTTT.

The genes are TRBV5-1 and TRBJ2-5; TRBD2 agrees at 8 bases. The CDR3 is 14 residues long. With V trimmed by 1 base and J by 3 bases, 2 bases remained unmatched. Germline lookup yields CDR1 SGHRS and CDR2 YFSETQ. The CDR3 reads CASSLYGGEETQYF. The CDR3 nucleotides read TGCGCCAGCAGCTTGTACGGGGGGGAAGAGACCCAGTACTTC.

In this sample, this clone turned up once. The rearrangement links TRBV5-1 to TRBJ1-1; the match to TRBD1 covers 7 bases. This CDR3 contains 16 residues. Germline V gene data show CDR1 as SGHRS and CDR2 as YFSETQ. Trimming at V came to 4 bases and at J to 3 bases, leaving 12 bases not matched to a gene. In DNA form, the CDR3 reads TGCGCCAGCAGCCCCCGGACAGGACGGTGGGACACTGAAGCTTTCTTT. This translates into CASSPRTGRWDTEAFF.

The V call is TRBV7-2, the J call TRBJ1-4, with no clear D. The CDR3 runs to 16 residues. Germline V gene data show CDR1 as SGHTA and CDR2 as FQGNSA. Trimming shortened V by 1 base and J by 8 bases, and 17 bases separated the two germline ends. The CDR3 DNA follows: TGTGCCAGCAGCTTAGTCCCGAGAGCGGGAGGAGAAAAACTGTTTTTT. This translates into CASSLVPRAGGEKLFF.

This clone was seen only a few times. For the CDR3, the DNA is TGTGCCAGCAGTGGGGGGAGGTTGGACACTGAAGCTTTCTTT. Its translation is CASSGGRLDTEAFF. The gene calls are TRBV27 and TRBJ1-1; a possible D gene is TRBD1 (5 bases). CDR1 is MNHEY and CDR2 is SMNVEV in the germline V gene (reference sequence). The ends were cut back, 5 bases at V and 3 bases at J, with 13 bases in the middle. The CDR3 is made up of 14 amino acids.

CDR3 bases: TGTGCCAGCAGCTTCTACCAGGGGCTAGGCTACACCTTC. It codes for CASSFYQGLGYTF. V usage is TRBV7-2 and J usage is TRBJ1-2, with D tentatively TRBD1 (6 bases). Trimming pared 3 bases from V and 8 bases from J, leaving 13 bases between. This CDR3 has 13 residues. Germline-derived CDR1 and CDR2 are SGHTA and FQGNSA.

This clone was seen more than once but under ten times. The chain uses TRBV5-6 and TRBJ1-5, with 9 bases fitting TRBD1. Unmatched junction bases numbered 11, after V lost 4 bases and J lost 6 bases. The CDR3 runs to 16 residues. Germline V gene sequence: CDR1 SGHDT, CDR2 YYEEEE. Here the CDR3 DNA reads TGTGCCAGCAGCGGGAGGGGACAGGGCTGGGGTCAGCCCCAGCATTTT. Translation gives CASSGRGQGWGQPQHF.

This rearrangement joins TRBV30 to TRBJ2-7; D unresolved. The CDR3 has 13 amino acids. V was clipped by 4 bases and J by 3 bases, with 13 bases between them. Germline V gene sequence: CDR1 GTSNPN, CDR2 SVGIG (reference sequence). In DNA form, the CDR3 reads TGTGCCTGGAAAGAGCTAACCCTCTACGAGCAGTACTTC. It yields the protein CAWKELTLYEQYF. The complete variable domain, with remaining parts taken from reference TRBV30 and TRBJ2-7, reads SQTIHQWPATLVQPVGSPLSLECTVEGTSNPNLYWYRQAAGRGLQLLFYSVGIGQISSEVPQNLSASRPQDRQFILSSKKLLLSDSGFYLCAWKELTLYEQYFGPGTRLTVT.